A single sample is the source of the 30 T cell receptor beta chains below, sequenced in a study of blood T cell repertoires in COVID-19. TCRdb's copy holds only in-frame clones and misses some; the assay was immunoSEQ multiplex PCR. Of about 210,000 clones listed, roughly 84% were seen once; the top ten hold roughly 7.1%. The sample was PBMCs or T cells enriched from blood (not recorded which). These receptors all stem from a man aged 30-40 years in a cohort exposed to, infected with or recovered from COVID-19 (not recorded which).

V gene TRBV27 combines with J gene TRBJ2-2; tentative D call: TRBD1 (6 bases). V shed 4 bases and J shed 0 bases, with 6 bases lying between them. Germline V CDR1 and CDR2: MNHEY, SMNVEV (reference sequence). This CDR3 has 14 residues. CDR3: CASSWTANTGELFF. The DNA for the CDR3 is TGTGCCAGCAGTTGGACAGCGAACACCGGGGAGCTGTTTTTT.

The CDR3 region has the DNA TGTGCCAGCAGCGTGTCGGGGGGCAGGAAGGGAACTGAAGCTTTCTTT. Translated: CASSVSGGRKGTEAFF. The chain couples TRBV13 to TRBJ1-1, with D possibly being TRBD1 (6 bases). The CDR3 has 16 residues. Germline lookup yields CDR1 PRHDT and CDR2 FYEKMQ (reference sequence). V was trimmed by 5 bases and J by 5 bases, leaving 21 bases between them.

The chain uses TRBV5-5 and TRBJ1-6; D possibly corresponds to TRBD1 (5 bases). The CDR3 runs to 16 residues. CDR1 is SGHKS, CDR2 YYEKEE, per germline (reference sequence). V gave up 4 bases and J gave up 4 bases, with 15 bases separating them. In DNA form, the CDR3 reads TGTGCCAGCAGCCCAATTTCCGACAGTTATAATTCACCCCTCCACTTT. It encodes CASSPISDSYNSPLHF.

This chain joins TRBV10-1 and TRBJ1-5, with 7 positions matching TRBD1. V shed 6 bases, J shed 0 bases, and the junction held 11 bases outside the gene matches. CDR1 is WNHNN, CDR2 SYGVQD, per germline (reference sequence). The CDR3 covers 17 residues. The CDR3 nucleotides read TGCGCCAGCAGAGCCGGGACAGCACTAAATAGCAATCAGCCCCAGCATTTT. This gives the protein CASRAGTALNSNQPQHF.

This clone came up once. The chain carries TRBV6-5 and TRBJ2-7; TRBD2 is a possible D gene (5 bases). V was trimmed by 9 bases and J by 7 bases, leaving 25 bases between them. CDR1 is MNHEY and CDR2 is SVGAGI in the germline V gene. The CDR3 loop spans 15 amino acids. This CDR3 reads CASRNTGYAWKEQYF. The CDR3 coding sequence is TGTGCCAGTAGAAATACGGGATATGCGTGGAAAGAGCAGTACTTC.

This chain joins TRBV5-4 and TRBJ2-1; TRBD1 is a possible D gene (5 bases). Trimming removed 2 bases from V and 4 bases from J, with 13 bases in between. The CDR3 contains 15 residues. Germline V gene data show CDR1 as SGHNT and CDR2 as YYREEE (reference sequence). This CDR3 reads CASSFSQAGYNEQFF. The CDR3 bases are TGTGCCAGCAGCTTTTCTCAGGCAGGGTACAATGAGCAGTTCTTC.

V and J are TRBV10-1 and TRBJ2-1; D possibly corresponds to TRBD2 (6 bases). V was clipped by 3 bases and J by 2 bases, with 11 bases between them. Germline-derived CDR1 and CDR2 are WNHNN and SYGVQD (reference sequence). The CDR3 is 15 residues long. The CDR3 region has the DNA TGCGCCAGCAGTGACGACGGGAGTCCCTACAATGAGCAGTTCTTC. Its protein is CASSDDGSPYNEQFF.

The chain links TRBV5-1 to TRBJ2-7; D may be TRBD1 (5 bases). The germline CDR1 and CDR2 sequences are SGHRS and YFSETQ. The length of the CDR3 is 14 residues. V was pared by 4 bases and J by 5 bases, with 16 bases between. The CDR3 here is CASSAQGRVHEQYF. Written as DNA, the CDR3 is TGCGCCAGCAGCGCCCAAGGCAGGGTCCACGAGCAGTACTTC.

This sequence joins TRBV4-2 and TRBJ2-2; 10 bases match TRBD2. CDR1 LGHNA and CDR2 YNFKEQ come from the germline V gene. The V and J ends lost 0 bases and 4 bases, in that order; junction bases with no gene match: 5. The CDR3 is made up of 17 amino acids. For the CDR3, the DNA is TGTGCCAGCAGCCAAGATGGCCTAGCGGGAGTCACCGGGGAGCTGTTTTTT. Translation gives CASSQDGLAGVTGELFF.

V is TRBV3-1 (or the pseudogene TRBV3-2) and J is TRBJ2-3; a weak D match, TRBD1 (6 bases). V was cut by 4 bases and J by 4 bases, with 18 bases left in between. CDR3 size: 16 residues. Germline values: CDR1 LGHDT, CDR2 YNNKEL (reference sequence). CDR3 sequence (DNA): TGTGCCAGCAGCCCCGCGGCGGGCAGGGGCGCAGATACGCAGTATTTT. Amino acid sequence: CASSPAAGRGADTQYF.

This chain connects TRBV21-1 to TRBJ2-5; the listed D gene, TRBD1, was not tested against the DNA. TRBV21-1 is tagged as a pseudogene. The CDR3 spans 15 residues. DNA of the CDR3: TGTGCCAGCAGCAAGGGCCAGGGCCCAGAGGAGACCCAGTACTTC. This translates into CASSKGQGPEETQYF.

This chain connects TRBV27 to TRBJ2-3; D is unclear. The CDR3 consists of 14 residues. Germline loops: CDR1 MNHEY, CDR2 SMNVEV (reference sequence). With 0 bases removed from V and 3 bases from J, the gap between germline ends came to 7 bases. DNA for the CDR3: TGTGCCAGCAGTTTATCCGCGAGGACAGATACGCAGTATTTT. This sequence encodes CASSLSARTDTQYF.

The rearrangement joins TRBV28 to TRBJ2-3; TRBD2 is a possible D gene (5 bases). Germline V lookup: CDR1 MDHEN, CDR2 SYDVKM. V was cut by 8 bases and J by 4 bases, with 16 bases left in between. This CDR3 has 14 amino acids. The DNA of the CDR3 is TGTGCCAGCGCCCTCCTGTCCGGGGCAGATACGCAGTATTTT. Amino acid sequence: CASALLSGADTQYF. Variable domain in full (rest from reference TRBV28 and TRBJ2-3): DVKVTQSSRYLVKRTGEKVFLECVQDMDHENMFWYRQDPGLGLRLIYFSYDVKMKEKGDIPEGYSVSREKKERFSLILESASTNQTSMYLCASALLSGADTQYFGPGTRLTVL.

The rearrangement uses TRBV7-2 and TRBJ2-7; 7 bases agree with TRBD1. The CDR3 length is 15 residues. The germline CDR1 and CDR2 sequences are SGHTA and FQGNSA. The trim removed 0 bases at V and 1 base at J, leaving 3 bases unmatched. CDR3 protein: CASSLAGTASYEQYF. CDR3 in DNA: TGTGCCAGCAGCTTAGCTGGGACAGCGTCCTACGAGCAGTACTTC.

As regards this clone: A read error may produce the germline difference seen at one junction end. The chain uses TRBV6-2 or TRBV6-3 and TRBJ1-6, with D possibly TRBD1 on 5 matching bases. The V gene's germline CDR1 is MNHEY and CDR2 SVGEGT. This CDR3 is 12 amino acids long. CDR3 coding DNA: TGTGCCAGCAGTTATCGGTACAGGCCCCTCGTCTTT. Its protein is CASSYRYRPLVF.

This sequence joins TRBV28 and TRBJ2-5; 7 nucleotides align to TRBD2. Trimming at V came to 6 bases and at J to 4 bases, leaving 8 bases not matched to a gene. The CDR3 is made up of 14 amino acids. CDR1 is MDHEN, CDR2 SYDVKM, per germline. CDR3 DNA sequence: TGTGCCAGCAGGGGGGGAGGGGAAGGAGAGACCCAGTACTTC. Protein: CASRGGGEGETQYF. The variable domain in full, completed from reference TRBV28 and TRBJ2-5, reads DVKVTQSSRYLVKRTGEKVFLECVQDMDHENMFWYRQDPGLGLRLIYFSYDVKMKEKGDIPEGYSVSREKKERFSLILESASTNQTSMYLCASRGGGEGETQYFGPGTRLLVL.

CDR3 amino acids: CASSLGALGGYTF. The CDR3 bases are TGTGCCAGCAGTTTAGGGGCGTTAGGTGGCTACACCTTC. This chain connects TRBV27 to TRBJ1-2, with D tentatively TRBD1 (5 bases). Trimming left V 2 bases short and J 7 bases short, with 11 bases between. Germline V gene lookup returns CDR1 MNHEY and CDR2 SMNVEV (reference sequence). This CDR3 has 13 amino acids.

This sequence joins TRBV11-2 and TRBJ1-1; maybe TRBD1 (5 bases). From germline, CDR1 is SGHAT and CDR2 FQNNGV. The V end lost 2 bases, the J end lost 0 bases, and 10 bases lay between the germline ends. The CDR3 sequence is 15 residues long. CDR3 DNA sequence: TGTGCCAGCAGCTTATCCTCGACAGTGAACACTGAAGCTTTCTTT. It yields the protein CASSLSSTVNTEAFF.

The chain carries TRBV6-2 or TRBV6-3 and TRBJ2-4, with 11 bases matching TRBD1. CDR1 and CDR2 from the germline V gene are MNHEY and SVGEGT. CDR3 length: 15 amino acids. V shed 6 bases, J shed 7 bases, and the junction held 8 bases outside the gene matches. CDR3 loop: CASSDGTGGANIQYF. The DNA for the CDR3 is TGTGCCAGCAGCGATGGGACAGGGGGAGCGAACATTCAGTACTTC.

This chain joins TRBV28 and TRBJ2-7; 7 bases fit TRBD2. CDR1 is MDHEN and CDR2 is SYDVKM in the germline V gene. V lost 6 bases and J lost 7; bases outside the gene matches: 9. This CDR3 contains 13 residues. CDR3 in DNA: TGTGCCAGCAGACCGGGACTACCACAGGAGCAGTACTTC. Its translation is CASRPGLPQEQYF.

The chain has TRBV11-2 and TRBJ1-1; D call uncertain. The germline CDR1 and CDR2 sequences are SGHAT and FQNNGV. V gave up 8 bases and J gave up 6 bases, with 10 bases separating them. The CDR3 totals 11 residues. The DNA of the CDR3 is TGTGCCAGCGGCTCATTTCCTGAAGCTTTCTTT. Translating gives CASGSFPEAFF.

The chain uses TRBV19 and TRBJ1-4; maybe TRBD1 (6 bases). Looked up from germline, CDR1 is LNHDA and CDR2 is SQIVND (reference sequence). V lost 4 bases to trimming and J lost 7 bases, with 13 bases between them. CDR3 size: 14 residues. CDR3 sequence (DNA): TGTGCCAGTAGTACTGGCAGGGGTGGTGAAAAACTGTTTTTT. It yields the protein CASSTGRGGEKLFF.

The chain links TRBV19 to TRBJ2-1; 7 bases line up with TRBD1. The CDR3 extends over 14 amino acids. Trimming at V came to 2 bases and at J to 3 bases, leaving 1 base not matched to a gene. Germline V CDR1 and CDR2: LNHDA, SQIVND (reference sequence). CDR3 residues: CASSIQGVYNEQFF. Here the CDR3 DNA reads TGTGCCAGTAGTATACAGGGGGTCTACAATGAGCAGTTCTTC.

The V gene is TRBV20-1, the J gene TRBJ1-3, with D perhaps TRBD1 (6 bases). Germline loops: CDR1 DFQATT, CDR2 SNEGSKA (reference sequence). CDR3 length: 14 residues. V was trimmed by 5 bases and J by 5 bases, leaving 16 bases between them. CDR3 sequence (DNA): TGCAGTGCTCGTGCCACAGGGAACCGAAACACCATATATTTT. This encodes CSARATGNRNTIYF.

The chain has TRBV5-4 and TRBJ2-7; D uncertain. V shed 4 bases and J shed 2 bases, with 13 bases lying between them. This CDR3 is built from 14 residues. The germline V gene encodes CDR1 SGHNT and CDR2 YYREEE (reference sequence). The chain's CDR3 is CASSPDAGTYEQYF. The CDR3 nucleotides are TGTGCCAGCAGCCCGGATGCAGGCACCTACGAGCAGTACTTC.

The genes are TRBV28 and TRBJ1-1; 9 nucleotides align to TRBD1. The CDR3 runs 14 residues. Germline assignment: CDR1 MDHEN and CDR2 SYDVKM. V dropped 6 bases and J dropped 4; count of bases not matched to a gene: 6. Written as DNA, the CDR3 is TGTGCCAGCAGCAACAGGGGGCGCTCCACTGAAGCTTTCTTT. Residues: CASSNRGRSTEAFF.

This rearrangement joins TRBV19 to TRBJ1-2; maybe TRBD1 (5 bases). There are 16 residues in the CDR3. Per germline, CDR1 LNHDA and CDR2 SQIVND (reference sequence). Trimming stripped 3 bases from V and 2 bases from J, with 16 bases between. CDR3 region: CASSMLGGRSNYGYTF. CDR3 sequence (DNA): TGTGCCAGTAGTATGCTCGGGGGTAGGTCCAACTATGGCTACACCTTC.

J is TRBJ1-5 and V is TRBV7-9; D unclear. V was cut by 5 bases and J by 1 base, with 9 bases left in between. Per the germline V gene, CDR1 is SEHNR and CDR2 is FQNEAQ (reference sequence). The CDR3 is 14 residues long. CDR3 amino acids: CASSQAQSNQPQHF. In DNA form, the CDR3 reads TGTGCCAGCAGCCAAGCACAGAGCAATCAGCCCCAGCATTTT.

This chain uses TRBV3-1 (or the pseudogene TRBV3-2) with TRBJ2-7; 12 bases are shared with TRBD2. J was trimmed by 4 bases and V by 4 bases; bases with no gene match: 5. CDR1 LGHDT and CDR2 YNNKEL come from the germline V gene (reference sequence). This CDR3 is 15 amino acids long. The DNA for the CDR3 is TGTGCCAGCAGCCCCCGGACTAGCGGGATGTACGAGCAGTACTTC. Translation gives CASSPRTSGMYEQYF.

This chain joins TRBV2 and TRBJ1-1; 8 bases are shared with TRBD1. Germline V CDR1 and CDR2: SNHLY, FYNNEI. The length of the CDR3 is 15 residues. The trim removed 11 bases at V and 1 base at J, leaving 12 bases unmatched. CDR3 loop: CAGRQGSTSNTEAFF. The CDR3 DNA reads TGTGCCGGGAGACAGGGGTCTACATCGAACACTGAAGCTTTCTTT. The full variable domain, its missing parts supplied by reference TRBV2 and TRBJ1-1, is EPEVTQTPSHQVTQMGQEVILRCVPISNHLYFYWYRQILGQKVEFLVSFYNNEISEKSEIFDDQFSVERPDGSNFTLKIRSTKLEDSAMYFCAGRQGSTSNTEAFFGQGTRLTVV.